A selection of T cell receptor beta chains follows, all from one sample in a study of molecular identifiers for immune sequencing clone quantification. One entry per CDR3 protein results from TCRdb running MiXCR on the PCR reads. The sample records a few hundred thousand distinct CDR3 sequences, roughly 24% being singletons. Material for sequencing was naive CD8+ T cells from blood, with Jurkat cell RNA spiked in. The receptor source for this set is a human donor in good health. Some libraries in this study had Jurkat cell RNA spiked in. CDR3s include the opening cysteine and the closing phenylalanine or tryptophan.

TRBJ2-1,TRBV20-1,CSARELGQEILYNEQFF
TRBJ1-1,TRBV18,CASSLSRAREAFF
TRBJ1-5,TRBV12-5,CASGSNPRQPQHF
TRBJ2-5,TRBV7-9,CASSTLLQGSQETQYF
TRBJ2-3,TRBV12-3/TRBV12-4,CASSFDRGHTDTQYF
TRBJ1-1,TRBV12-3/TRBV12-4,CASIPRPNTEAFF
TRBJ2-1,TRBV20-1,CSASIVWGNNEQFF
TRBJ1-3,TRBV27,CASSYSSGNTIYF
TRBJ2-3,TRBV6-2/TRBV6-3,CASSYFDRITDTQYF
TRBJ2-1,TRBV28,CASSLRLVPDPYNEQFF
TRBJ1-4,TRBV27,CASSPDSNEKLFF
TRBJ1-3,TRBV9,CASGDDREGNTIYF
TRBJ2-5,TRBV6-2/TRBV6-3,CASSYSRSAGQETQYF
TRBJ2-3,TRBV7-9,CASSPDIDTQYF
TRBJ1-1,TRBV25-1,CASSPNTEASF
TRBJ1-4,TRBV4-3,CASSQDRRGMASF
TRBJ1-4,TRBV4-1,CASSQDQLDEKLFF
TRBJ2-1,TRBV27,CASSDRGPGWSEQFF
TRBJ2-1,TRBV30,CAWSNGRGSYNEQFF
TRBJ2-7,TRBV5-6,CASSFKPGTGPCEQYF
TRBJ1-5,TRBV19,CASSPDRGQYQPQHF
TRBJ1-1,TRBV7-9,CASSSTGEWSEAFF
TRBJ2-7,TRBV27,CASSPTGYERYF
TRBJ2-3,TRBV30,CAGDAGTYTDTQYF